A single T cell receptor beta chain is shown here with its context. The CDR3 contains 15 residues. V gave up 0 bases and J gave up 2 bases, with 11 bases separating them. Germline V lookup: CDR1 SEHNR, CDR2 FQNEAQ (reference sequence). The data are from a study of CD8 T cells in Susac syndrome. Reverse transcription of roughly 0.5 to 1 ug RNA was carried out with random hexamers. A single record per CDR3 protein comes from TCRdb applying MiXCR to the immunoSEQ multiplex PCR reads. This sample has 200,000 to 300,000 distinct CDR3 sequences, with 90% to 96% found just once. The sample taken for sequencing was CD4+ T cells from PBMCs. The chain links TRBV7-9 to TRBJ2-7; D is unclear. This TCR came from a human donor with Susac syndrome. The CDR3, as DNA: TGTGCCAGCAGCTTAGCGTTGGACGGTGCCTACGAGCAGTACTTC. This gives the protein CASSLALDGAYEQYF.